These 17 T cell receptor beta chains originate from one sample sequenced in a study of blood T cell repertoires in COVID-19. Profiling relied on immunoSEQ multiplex PCR, and the TCRdb table lists in-frame clones only, not all of them. The sample comprises over 95,000 clones, less than 85% of which are singletons, and about 18% rests with the top ten. The sample taken for sequencing was peripheral blood. The receptors shown here come from a woman aged 55-70 years with acute or convalescent COVID-19.

The chain is built from TRBV5-5 and TRBJ2-5; the D is unclear. CDR1 SGHKS and CDR2 YYEKEE come from the germline V gene (reference sequence). V gave up 0 bases and J gave up 5 bases, with 8 bases separating them. The CDR3 extends over 13 amino acids. CDR3 protein: CASSLGPHETQYF. The CDR3 nucleotides are TGTGCCAGCAGCTTGGGGCCTCACGAGACCCAGTACTTC.

The chain has TRBV3-1 (or the pseudogene TRBV3-2) and TRBJ2-2; unclear D gene. The CDR3 is 13 residues long. From germline, CDR1 is LGHDT and CDR2 YNNKEL (reference sequence). V was cut by 5 bases and J by 5 bases, with 9 bases left in between. Written as DNA, the CDR3 is TGTGCCAGCAGCACCAGTGTTACCGGGGAGCTGTTTTTT. Translation: CASSTSVTGELFF.

For the CDR3, the DNA is TGTGCCAGCAGCATAGGACACCTACGTGAGCAGTACTTC. Protein: CASSIGHLREQYF. The chain couples TRBV11-3 to TRBJ2-7; D may be TRBD1 (5 bases). From germline, CDR1 is SGHNT and CDR2 YENEEA. V was shortened by 5 bases and J by 7 bases, with 15 bases between the two germline ends. The CDR3 is 13 amino acids. The full variable domain, with the rest looked up from reference TRBV11-3 and TRBJ2-7, is EAGVVQSPRYKIIEKKQPVAFWCNPISGHNTLYWYLQNLGQGPELLIRYENEEAVDDSQLPKDRFSAERLKGVDSTLKIQPAELGDSAVYLCASSIGHLREQYFGPGTRLTVT.

The genes are TRBV3-1 (or the pseudogene TRBV3-2) and TRBJ2-7, with D hard to call. This CDR3 has 12 amino acids. The germline gives CDR1 LGHDT, CDR2 YNNKEL (reference sequence). The ends were cut back, 2 bases at V and 5 bases at J, with 7 bases in the middle. The DNA of the CDR3 is TGTGCCAGCAGCCAACTATCTCACGAGCAGTACTTC. It translates to CASSQLSHEQYF.

The J gene is TRBJ2-7, the V gene TRBV3-1 (or the pseudogene TRBV3-2), with D maybe TRBD2 (5 bases). CDR1 and CDR2 from the germline V gene are LGHDT and YNNKEL (reference sequence). The CDR3 spans 13 residues. Trimming took off 4 bases at V and 3 bases at J, with 10 bases between the two ends. The CDR3 sequence: CASSLGSGYEQYF. For the CDR3, the DNA is TGTGCCAGCAGCCTGGGCAGCGGCTACGAGCAGTACTTC.

The chain employs TRBV7-2 and TRBJ2-5, with TRBD1 as a possible D gene (6 bases). Germline V gene sequence: CDR1 SGHTA, CDR2 FQGNSA. Trimming took off 4 bases at V and 5 bases at J, with 17 bases between the two ends. The CDR3 runs 15 residues. The CDR3 coding sequence is TGTGCCAGCAGCTCCGATCACCTTAGGGGGGAGACCCAGTACTTC. Residues: CASSSDHLRGETQYF.

This rearrangement joins TRBV28 to TRBJ1-5, with D uncertain. Germline CDR1 and CDR2: MDHEN and SYDVKM. CDR3 size: 15 residues. V lost 2 bases and J 6 bases, leaving 14 bases between the germline ends. The CDR3 sequence: CASSLGGSRGQPQHF. CDR3 coding DNA: TGTGCCAGCAGTTTAGGCGGATCTCGTGGTCAGCCCCAGCATTTT.

The chain joins TRBV4-3 to TRBJ1-3; maybe TRBD1 (5 bases). This CDR3 is 17 amino acids long. Germline V lookup: CDR1 LGHNA, CDR2 YSLEER. Trimming took 0 bases from V and 4 from J, leaving 16 bases between them. CDR3 loop: CASSQDLGAGRGNTIYF. CDR3 sequence (DNA): TGCGCCAGCAGCCAAGATCTCGGGGCAGGGAGGGGAAACACCATATATTTT.

The chain joins TRBV18 to TRBJ1-1; 9 bases agree with TRBD1. The germline V gene has CDR1 KGHSH and CDR2 LQKENI. V dropped 3 bases and J dropped 6; count of bases not matched to a gene: 11. There are 16 residues in the CDR3. The CDR3 is CASSPRAAQGAPEAFF. DNA of the CDR3: TGTGCCAGCTCACCTAGGGCTGCACAGGGGGCCCCTGAAGCTTTCTTT.

V gene TRBV27 combines with J gene TRBJ1-5; TRBD1 matches 7 bases. The length of the CDR3 is 14 residues. Germline CDR1 and CDR2: MNHEY and SMNVEV (reference sequence). Trimming took 5 bases from V and 7 from J; bases not matched to a gene: 8. The CDR3, as DNA: TGTGCCAGCAGTGACTACAGGGGAGGCCAGCCCCAGCATTTT. It translates to CASSDYRGGQPQHF.

The chain is built from TRBV30 and TRBJ1-1; 7 nucleotides align to TRBD1. In germline, CDR1 is GTSNPN, CDR2 SVGIG (reference sequence). This CDR3 has 13 residues. J gave up 5 bases and V 3 bases, and 6 bases lay outside the gene matches. The CDR3 DNA reads TGTGCCTGGAGCGGGACAGCTCGTACTGAAGCTTTCTTT. Translated: CAWSGTARTEAFF.

The rearrangement links TRBV7-8 to TRBJ2-3; TRBD1 is a possible D gene (6 bases). V was trimmed by 0 bases and J by 0 bases, leaving 13 bases between them. Per germline, CDR1 SGHVS and CDR2 FQNEAQ. CDR3 size: 17 residues. CDR3 loop: CASSLARFGGSTDTQYF. The CDR3 nucleotides are TGTGCCAGCAGCTTAGCCCGTTTTGGGGGCAGCACAGATACGCAGTATTTT.

The V gene is TRBV5-5, the J gene TRBJ1-2; D unclear. Trimming removed 5 bases from V and 2 bases from J, with 13 bases in between. Germline loops: CDR1 SGHKS, CDR2 YYEKEE (reference sequence). The CDR3 is 14 residues long. In DNA form, the CDR3 reads TGTGCCAGCAGTCCCTACAGCCAAAACTATGGCTACACCTTC. Protein sequence: CASSPYSQNYGYTF.

V gene TRBV5-1 combines with J gene TRBJ2-2; 7 bases line up with TRBD1. There are 15 residues in the CDR3. Germline V gives CDR1 SGHRS, CDR2 YFSETQ. Trimming at V came to 4 bases and at J to 2 bases, leaving 5 bases not matched to a gene. The CDR3 DNA reads TGCGCCAGCAGCCTGGGACAGATTAACACCGGGGAGCTGTTTTTT. This gives the protein CASSLGQINTGELFF.

Ten or more counts support this clone. The CDR3 nucleotides read TGTGCCTGTACTCCGTCGACAGGGGTAACCGGGGAGCTGTTTTTT. Its translation is CACTPSTGVTGELFF. This chain uses TRBV30 with TRBJ2-2; 8 bases are shared with TRBD1. This CDR3 contains 15 residues. Germline assignment: CDR1 GTSNPN and CDR2 SVGIG (reference sequence). V trimming: 6 bases; J trimming: 5 bases; junction bases outside the gene matches: 11.

The rearrangement joins TRBV7-6 to TRBJ1-3, with 9 nucleotides matching TRBD1. Germline V CDR1 and CDR2: SGHVS, FNYEAQ. CDR3 size: 17 residues. Trimming at V came to 1 base and at J to 5 bases, leaving 9 bases not matched to a gene. The CDR3 loop is CASSLGISGTGRNTIYF. The CDR3 DNA reads as TGTGCCAGCAGCTTAGGGATCTCCGGGACAGGGAGAAACACCATATATTTT.

V and J are TRBV5-1 and TRBJ1-4; TRBD1 matches 9 bases. After removal of 6 bases from V and 8 bases from J, the junction contained 8 bases not matched to a gene. CDR1 is SGHRS and CDR2 is YFSETQ in the germline V gene. There are 14 residues in the CDR3. The CDR3 loop reads CASMTGTGQEKLFF. The CDR3 DNA is TGCGCCAGCATGACCGGGACAGGGCAAGAAAAACTGTTTTTT.